The rows below give T cell receptor beta chains drawn from one sample of a study of T cell repertoires in cytomegalovirus infection. TCRdb independently ran MiXCR on the reads; one entry per CDR3 protein. The repertoire holds approximately 500,000 distinct CDR3 sequences, with 15% to 20% as singletons. What was sequenced was CD8+ T cells from PBMCs. These TCRs come from a human donor in good health (CMV status not recorded). Some clones in this sample may be carry-over from other donors' samples. Each CDR3 is given with its conserved first and last residue. Each record gives: clone size, J gene, V gene, D gene, CDR3 DNA, CDR3 protein. The D gene is left open where the match is weak. A clone size is listed for some rows: how often the clone was seen (once, few, many), or a class if it is expanded.

>few|TRBJ1-1|TRBV19|TRBD1
TGTGCCAGTAGTATAGTTCAGGGGGGAACTGAAGCTTTCTTT
CASSIVQGGTEAFF
>-|TRBJ1-2|TRBV3-1|-
TGTGCCAGCAGCCCCGAGGCCCAGGGGATCTATGGCTACACCTTC
CASSPEAQGIYGYTF
>few|TRBJ1-1|TRBV7-9|TRBD1
TGTGCCAGCAGCTTAGTGGACAGGGGGTATGAAGCTTTCTTT
CASSLVDRGYEAFF
>-|TRBJ1-1|TRBV29-1|-
TGCAGCGTCCCCCGGAAAGGGACAACTGAAGCTTTCTTT
CSVPRKGTTEAFF
>many|TRBJ2-7|TRBV29-1|-
TGCAGCGTTGAGACGGACAAGCCCTACGAGCAGTACTTC
CSVETDKPYEQYF
>many|TRBJ1-1|TRBV7-2|TRBD1
TGTGCCAGCAGCTCTTACAGGGGGCGCGGCACTGAAGCTTTCTTT
CASSSYRGRGTEAFF
>-|TRBJ2-2|TRBV5-1|-
TGCGCCAGCAGCTCCTACTATAACACCGGGGAGCTGTTTTTT
CASSSYYNTGELFF
>-|TRBJ1-6|TRBV6-4|-
TGTGCCAGCAGTGACCTCAGGGGTTTAAGTTCACCCCTCCACTTT
CASSDLRGLSSPLHF
>few|TRBJ2-7|TRBV4-1|-
TGCGCCAGCAGCCAAGATCTTCGCAGCCTACACTACGAGCAGTACTTC
CASSQDLRSLHYEQYF
>few|TRBJ1-1|TRBV5-1|TRBD1
TGCGCCAGCAGCTGGACAGGGGGCGGATCTGAAGCTTTCTTT
CASSWTGGGSEAFF
>many|TRBJ2-3|TRBV28|-
TGTGCCAGCGACCCGTTCAGGACGACGGCAGATACGCAGTATTTT
CASDPFRTTADTQYF
>many|TRBJ2-7|TRBV7-6|-
TGTGCCAGCAGCCATACTGGGAACGAGCAGTACTTC
CASSHTGNEQYF
>many|TRBJ1-2|TRBV10-3|-
TGTGCCATTGCCGCCCCTGGGAGTCCTGGCTACACCTTC
CAIAAPGSPGYTF
>few|TRBJ2-7|TRBV29-1|-
TGCAGCGTGGGGGGATCCCAGTACGAGCAGTACTTC
CSVGGSQYEQYF
>-|TRBJ1-2|TRBV6-6|-
TGTGCCAGCAGTTACGGGGCAGGGTCCGGCTACACCTTC
CASSYGAGSGYTF
>few|TRBJ2-3|TRBV27|-
TGTGCCAGCAGTCTTACCTATGACCGGGACCCAGTTTCCCCACTCCGAGATACGCAGTATTTT
CASSLTYDRDPVSPLRDTQYF
>few|TRBJ1-2|TRBV4-2|-
TGTGCCAGCAGCCAAGATGGGGGGTCAGTCGTAGGCGGCTACACCTTC
CASSQDGGSVVGGYTF
>-|TRBJ2-5|TRBV9|TRBD2
TGTGCCAGCTCTGGGGGGAGGGTTCTGCTAGAGACCCAGTACTTC
CASSGGRVLLETQYF
>many|TRBJ2-3|TRBV4-1|TRBD2
TGCGCCAGCAGCCAAGATGGGACGGGACTAGCGGCGAATACGCAGTATTTT
CASSQDGTGLAANTQYF
>-|TRBJ2-7|TRBV10-3|TRBD1
TGTGCCATCAGTGGAAACAGGGGATCCTACGAGCAGTACTTC
CAISGNRGSYEQYF
>many|TRBJ2-2|TRBV5-5|-
TGTGCCAGCACCACCGGGGTCACCGGGGAGCTGTTTTTT
CASTTGVTGELFF
>many|TRBJ1-6|TRBV20-1|TRBD1
TGCAGTGCTGGACAGGGGGTCGATTCACCCCTCCACTTT
CSAGQGVDSPLHF
>-|TRBJ1-5|TRBV4-1|-
TGCGCCAGCAGTCTTTTAGACAGAGAAGATCAGCCCCAGCATTTT
CASSLLDREDQPQHF
>once|TRBJ2-1|TRBV13|TRBD1
TGTGCCAGCAGCTCACTCCGGGACAGCGTCTACAATGAGCGGTTCTTC
CASSSLRDSVYNERFF
>-|TRBJ1-1|TRBV7-2|-
TGTGCCAGCAGCCTTCAACATTTAGTAAGCACTGAAGCTTTCTTT
CASSLQHLVSTEAFF